The 13 T cell receptor beta chains in this list originate from one sample, sequenced in a study of cytomegalovirus exposure and HLA in healthy donors (dated by TCRdb to 2017 to 2019). The library relied on the immunoSEQ multiplex PCR assay. Entries here come from immuneACCESS through TCRdb and include only in-frame sequences with V and J called. Some clones fail to appear in such tables; in the studies checked, an unresolved V gene covers under half of the shortfall, and the cause of the remainder is unknown. This sample has around 170,000 clones in its table, and roughly 85% of those were observed once. More than 15% of the sample belongs to the ten largest clones. Sequenced: PBMCs. All receptors come from a man aged 18 to 30 in good health and CMV-seropositive.

The CDR3 DNA reads as TGTGCCAGCAGAAGACAGGGCGCTGGAAACACCATATATTTT. Translating gives CASRRQGAGNTIYF. V gene TRBV2 combines with J gene TRBJ1-3, with 7 bases that match TRBD1. Trimming at V came to 6 bases and at J to 2 bases, leaving 4 bases not matched to a gene. Germline V gene data show CDR1 as SNHLY and CDR2 as FYNNEI. The CDR3 extends over 14 amino acids.

This rearrangement joins TRBV2 to TRBJ1-2; TRBD1 aligns across 12 bases. The CDR3 sequence is 16 residues long. Germline CDR1 SNHLY, CDR2 FYNNEI. With 5 bases clipped from V and 5 bases from J, the junction kept 9 bases outside the gene matches. The CDR3 protein is CASSPTGTGGAYGYTF. The CDR3, as DNA: TGTGCCAGCAGTCCCACCGGGACAGGGGGCGCGTATGGCTACACCTTC.

On this clone itself: At one end the junction does not follow the germline gene, possibly because of a read error. This chain links TRBV2 with TRBJ2-1, with TRBD2 as a possible D gene (6 bases). The CDR3 runs to 12 residues. Per the germline V gene, CDR1 is SNHLY and CDR2 is FYNNEI. The CDR3 region has the DNA TGTGCCAGTAGCGGAGAGGGGATCGAGGTGGTCTTC. Its protein is CASSGEGIEVVF.

This chain connects TRBV7-2 to TRBJ2-7, with a tentative D call TRBD1 (5 bases). V lost 5 bases and J lost 3, with 17 bases in between. Germline-derived CDR1 and CDR2 are SGHTA and FQGNSA. The CDR3 spans 15 residues. The DNA for the CDR3 is TGTGCCAGCAGCCCCCTCGGAACAGGATACTACGAGCAGTACTTC. Translation gives CASSPLGTGYYEQYF.

The chain is built from TRBV5-5 and TRBJ2-3; 11 bases align to TRBD1. This CDR3 region has 15 residues. Germline CDR1 and CDR2: SGHKS and YYEKEE (reference sequence). V lost 3 bases and J lost 3; bases outside the gene matches: 3. This CDR3 is CASSSGTGGTDTQYF. CDR3 bases: TGTGCCAGCAGCTCGGGGACAGGGGGGACAGATACGCAGTATTTT.

The chain uses TRBV2 and TRBJ2-2; weak D call: TRBD1 (6 bases). V was trimmed by 5 bases and J by 6 bases, leaving 16 bases between them. Germline CDR1 reads SNHLY; CDR2 reads FYNNEI. The CDR3 contains 15 residues. The CDR3 sequence is CASSLDSAGAGELFF. DNA for the CDR3: TGTGCCAGCAGTCTTGACAGTGCAGGGGCCGGGGAGCTGTTTTTT.

The DNA of the CDR3 is TGTGCCAGCAGCGCGGGATGGGGGAAACCTAGCACAGATACGCAGTATTTT. This gives the protein CASSAGWGKPSTDTQYF. The chain couples TRBV28 to TRBJ2-3; TRBD2 might be the D (6 bases). There are 17 residues in the CDR3. Germline V gene data show CDR1 as MDHEN and CDR2 as SYDVKM. Trimming pared 6 bases from V and 0 bases from J, leaving 19 bases between.

Here the CDR3 reads CASSPSSGQGGETQYF. The CDR3 nucleotides are TGTGCCAGCAGTCCGTCATCGGGACAGGGAGGTGAGACCCAGTACTTC. The chain recombines TRBV28 with TRBJ2-5; TRBD1 aligns across 9 bases. CDR3 size: 16 residues. The junction had 12 bases not matched to a gene; V was cut back by 5 bases and J by 5 bases. Germline lookup yields CDR1 MDHEN and CDR2 SYDVKM.

This sequence joins TRBV5-1 and TRBJ2-5; 7 bases map to TRBD1. The V gene's germline CDR1 is SGHRS and CDR2 YFSETQ. The CDR3 is made up of 15 amino acids. V shed 4 bases, J shed 2 bases, and the junction held 8 bases outside the gene matches. The CDR3 loop reads CASSPEGALQETQYF. For the CDR3, the DNA is TGCGCCAGCAGCCCAGAGGGGGCCCTGCAAGAGACCCAGTACTTC.

This chain links TRBV30 with TRBJ2-7; TRBD2 aligns across 14 bases. Germline V gene sequence: CDR1 GTSNPN, CDR2 SVGIG (reference sequence). J was trimmed by 5 bases and V by 0 bases; bases with no gene match: 12. The CDR3 contains 18 residues. The CDR3 region is CAWSVPGLAGAYRNEQYF. The CDR3, as DNA: TGTGCCTGGAGTGTCCCGGGACTAGCGGGGGCGTATAGGAACGAGCAGTACTTC.

The chain carries TRBV5-1 and TRBJ2-5; 8 bases align to TRBD2. The V gene end was trimmed by 3 bases and the J gene end by 2 bases; junction bases not matched to a gene: 3. CDR3 length equals 14 residues. Germline V gene sequence: CDR1 SGHRS, CDR2 YFSETQ. In DNA form, the CDR3 reads TGCGCCAGCAGCTCGGGAGGGGGGCAAGAGACCCAGTACTTC. Its protein is CASSSGGGQETQYF.

The chain uses TRBV5-6 and TRBJ2-2, with 9 bases lining up with TRBD2. V shed 1 base and J 2 bases; nucleotides not matched to a gene: 6. The CDR3 covers 17 residues. Germline CDR1 SGHDT, CDR2 YYEEEE. CDR3 residues: CASSLSGTSFNTGELFF. CDR3 sequence (DNA): TGTGCCAGCAGCTTGTCCGGGACTAGCTTTAACACCGGGGAGCTGTTTTTT.

The V gene is TRBV7-9, the J gene TRBJ2-5; 7 bases match TRBD1. This CDR3 region has 15 residues. V shed 1 base, J shed 4 bases, and the junction held 6 bases outside the gene matches. Per germline, CDR1 SEHNR and CDR2 FQNEAQ (reference sequence). The CDR3 spells CASSLGGTALETQYF. In DNA form, the CDR3 reads TGTGCCAGCAGCTTAGGAGGGACAGCTCTAGAGACCCAGTACTTC.